This T cell receptor beta chain was profiled in a study of cytomegalovirus exposure and HLA in healthy donors. The V end was cut by 1 base, the J end by 0 bases, with 13 bases between. Germline V lookup: CDR1 LNHNV, CDR2 YYDKDF (reference sequence). The CDR3 has 17 amino acids. A remark on this clone: Its antigen is not identified.

Study-wide results and caveats: The finding came from a later analysis; first-cohort TCR clusters tended to co-occur in the 130 or so validation repertoires.

Some clones are missing from TCRdb's copy, which holds only in-frame ones; the method was immunoSEQ multiplex PCR. The sample lists more than 110,000 clones, roughly 86% occurring once. Sequencing was performed on PBMCs. V is TRBV15 and J is TRBJ1-5, with a tentative D call TRBD1 (6 bases). The sequence was obtained from a young woman in good health and CMV-seronegative. DNA of the CDR3: TGTGCCACCAGCAGAGCCCGGACAGAAAATAGCAATCAGCCCCAGCATTTT. It translates to CATSRARTENSNQPQHF.